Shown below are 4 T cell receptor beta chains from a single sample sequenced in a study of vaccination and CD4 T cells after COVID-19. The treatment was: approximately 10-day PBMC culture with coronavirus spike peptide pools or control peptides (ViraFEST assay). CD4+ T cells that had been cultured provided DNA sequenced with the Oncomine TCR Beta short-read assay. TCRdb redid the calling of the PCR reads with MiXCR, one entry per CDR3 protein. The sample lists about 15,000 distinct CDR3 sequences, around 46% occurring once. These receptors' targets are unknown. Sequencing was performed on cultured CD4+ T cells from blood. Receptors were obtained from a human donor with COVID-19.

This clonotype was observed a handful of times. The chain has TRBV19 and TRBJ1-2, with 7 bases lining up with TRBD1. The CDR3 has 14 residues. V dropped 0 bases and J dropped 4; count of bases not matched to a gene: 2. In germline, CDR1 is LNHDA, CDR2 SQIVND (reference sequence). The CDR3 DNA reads TGTGCCAGTAGTATAGATGAGGGGGCCTATGGCTACACCTTC. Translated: CASSIDEGAYGYTF.

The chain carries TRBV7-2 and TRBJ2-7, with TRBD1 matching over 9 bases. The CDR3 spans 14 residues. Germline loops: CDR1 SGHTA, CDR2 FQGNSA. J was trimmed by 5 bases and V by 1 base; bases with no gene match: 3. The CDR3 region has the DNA TGTGCCAGCAGCTTAGGGGACAGGGCCCACGAGCAGTACTTC. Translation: CASSLGDRAHEQYF.

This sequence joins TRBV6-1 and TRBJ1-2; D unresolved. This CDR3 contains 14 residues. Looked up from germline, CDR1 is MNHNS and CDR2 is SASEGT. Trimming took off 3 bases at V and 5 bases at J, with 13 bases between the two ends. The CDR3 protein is CASSDVDRSYGYTF. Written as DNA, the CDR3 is TGTGCCAGCAGTGATGTGGATAGAAGTTATGGCTACACCTTC.

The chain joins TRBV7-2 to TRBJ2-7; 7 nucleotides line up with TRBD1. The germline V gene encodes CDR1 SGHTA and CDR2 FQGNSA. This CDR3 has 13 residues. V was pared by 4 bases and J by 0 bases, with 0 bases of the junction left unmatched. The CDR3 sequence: CASSWDSSYEQYF. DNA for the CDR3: TGTGCCAGCAGCTGGGACAGCTCCTACGAGCAGTACTTC.